This note documents a single T cell receptor (beta chain) sequence. Its antigen remains unknown. This sample was taken from a study of PD-1 blockade in classical Hodgkin lymphoma. The assay was immunoSEQ multiplex PCR, and TCRdb's table has in-frame clones only and misses some. Of about 97,000 clones in the sample, 65% to 85% were seen once. Regarding the study as a whole: Exclusion applied to patients who initiated nivolumab less than 1 year following ASCT. Healthy donors were reported to have higher baseline TCR diversity than newly diagnosed patients.

Relapse was seen in all patients after autologous stem cell transplantation, and brentuximab vedotin exposure was variable. When best responses were assessed, they were complete response, partial response or progressive disease. The CDR3 loop spans 12 amino acids. Germline values: CDR1 LGHNT, CDR2 FRNRAP. V was trimmed by 1 base and J by 10 bases, leaving 8 bases between them. Sample: peripheral blood mononuclear cells (PBMCs), taken at baseline. This rearrangement joins TRBV12-5 to TRBJ1-5; no clear D. This TCR came from a human donor with classical Hodgkin lymphoma. The CDR3 coding sequence is TGTGCTAGTGGTTTGGGGGAGGGCCCCCAGCATTTT. Translation: CASGLGEGPQHF.